The subject of this entry is one TCR beta chain. There is no known antigen for this receptor. No much larger clone is present one base from it, and per-base qualities are unavailable. The library relied on PCR. The sequencing machine was an Illumina HiSeq 2500. Molecular barcoding was employed in the preparation of TCR libraries, with unique molecular identifiers being used to normalize TCRbeta repertoire quantification. TCRdb redid the processing of the public reads, applying fastp at Q25 and MiXCR, and retained in-frame beta chains. Rows with a matching CDR3 protein are joined into one entry that keeps the most common DNA and genes. The sample contains 500,000 to 750,000 distinct CDR3 sequences, 25% to 30% of them found a single time. 30% to 45% of the sample is in the top ten clones. CDR1 SGHRS and CDR2 YFSETQ were looked up in the germline V gene. There are 15 amino acids in the CDR3, from cysteine to phenylalanine inclusive. The CDR3 DNA has 45 bases and is translated from base 1. Germline trimming amounts to 3 bases on V and 6 bases on J, with 10 as the count of junction bases outside the gene matches.

This entry is derived from a study of T-cell reconstitution after alpha-beta-depleted transplantation in children listed by TCRdb under 2016. As for the study more broadly: T-cell immune reconstitution after TCRalphabeta/CD19-depleted allogeneic hematopoietic cell transplantation in children was quantitatively tracked in the study by means of TCR repertoire profiling. Overall study outcomes, separate from this receptor: The apparently early recovery of alphabetaT-cell counts about two months after transplant reportedly depended on only several hundred rapidly expanded clones that came from non-depleted graft cells. In some patients, the high TCRbeta diversity seen at day 60 was put down to recipient T cells and intrathymic progenitors that had survived conditioning. Over the following months the frequencies of hyperexpanded clones went down, and after one year T-cell counts and TCRbeta diversity were mostly credited to newly produced T cells.

The treatment or condition label, read with the paper, signifies: allogeneic hematopoietic cell transplantation with graft depleted of TCRalphabeta T cells and CD19 B cells. TCRalphabeta/CD19-depleted allogeneic hematopoietic cell grafts were given to the transplant recipients, all of whom were children. The clonotype comes from a boy younger than two with Wiskott-Aldrich syndrome, due to receive a stem cell transplant. The receptor chain draws on TRBV5-1 and TRBJ2-7, with 9 middle bases fitting TRBD1. Source: PBMCs, taken before TCRalphabeta/CD19-depleted stem cell transplant. The sequenced DNA: TGCGCCAGCAGCTGGGACAGGGCCTCCTCGGGCGAGCAGTACTTC. It specifies CASSWDRASSGEQYF.